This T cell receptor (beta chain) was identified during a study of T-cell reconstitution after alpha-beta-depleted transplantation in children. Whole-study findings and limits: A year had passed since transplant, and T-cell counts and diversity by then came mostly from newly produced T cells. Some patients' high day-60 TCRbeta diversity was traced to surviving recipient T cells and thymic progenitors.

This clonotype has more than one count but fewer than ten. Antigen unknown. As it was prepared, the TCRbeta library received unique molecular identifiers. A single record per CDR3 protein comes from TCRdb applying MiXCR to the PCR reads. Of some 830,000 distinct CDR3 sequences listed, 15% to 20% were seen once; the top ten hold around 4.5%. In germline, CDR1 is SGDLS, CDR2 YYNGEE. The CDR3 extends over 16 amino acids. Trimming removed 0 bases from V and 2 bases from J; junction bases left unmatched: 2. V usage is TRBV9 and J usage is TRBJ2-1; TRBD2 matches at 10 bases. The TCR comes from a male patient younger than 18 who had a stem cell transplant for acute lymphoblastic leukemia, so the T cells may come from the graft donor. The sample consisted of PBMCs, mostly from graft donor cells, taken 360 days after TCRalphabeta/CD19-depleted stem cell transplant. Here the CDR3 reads CASSVEAGGTYNEQFF. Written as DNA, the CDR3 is TGTGCCAGCAGCGTAGAAGCGGGAGGGACCTACAATGAGCAGTTCTTC.